This is a list of T cell receptor beta chains from one sample in a study of blood T cell repertoires in COVID-19. Measured with immunoSEQ multiplex PCR; TCRdb has only the in-frame clones, and not every one. The sample has roughly 260,000 clones; roughly four fifths are singletons. Sample: peripheral blood. The origin of the receptors is a woman in her sixties or seventies with acute or convalescent COVID-19. CDR3s include the opening cysteine and the closing phenylalanine or tryptophan. D genes are given only for firm matches. A clone size is listed for some rows: how often the clone was seen (once, few, many), or a class if it is expanded.

clone_size j_call d_call v_call cdr3_aa cdr3_nt
NA TRBJ1-1 NA TRBV19 CASRPARGAEGMNTEAFF TGTGCCAGTAGGCCCGCTCGGGGGGCCGAGGGGATGAACACTGAAGCTTTCTTT
NA TRBJ1-2 NA TRBV6-5 CASRWDTGYTF TGTGCCAGCCGGTGGGACACCGGCTACACCTTC
NA TRBJ2-1 TRBD1 TRBV5-6 CASSLVGTGNNEQFF TGTGCCAGCAGTCTAGTTGGGACAGGCAACAATGAGCAGTTCTTC
NA TRBJ2-1 TRBD2 TRBV5-1 CASSLEVSGGNEQFF TGCGCCAGCAGCTTGGAAGTTAGCGGGGGCAATGAGCAGTTCTTC
NA TRBJ1-4 NA TRBV28 CASTMGGVGNEKLFF TGTGCCAGCACCATGGGGGGTGTTGGTAATGAAAAACTGTTTTTT
NA TRBJ2-1 NA TRBV3-1/TRBV3-2 CASSTRAGSYNEQFF TGTGCCAGCAGCACCCGGGCGGGCTCCTACAATGAGCAGTTCTTC
once TRBJ2-3 TRBD2 TRBV28 CASSLPAPGRADTQYF TGTGCCAGCAGTCTACCGGCCCCGGGGAGGGCAGATACGCAGTATTTT
NA TRBJ2-1 NA TRBV7-9 CASSSSRTWSSYNEQFF TGTGCCAGCAGCTCCTCCAGGACTTGGAGCTCCTACAATGAGCAGTTCTTC
NA TRBJ1-1 NA TRBV7-2 CASSPQAVNTEAFF TGTGCCAGCAGCCCACAGGCGGTGAACACTGAAGCTTTCTTT
NA TRBJ1-2 NA TRBV5-4 CASSPGTPGNYGYTF TGTGCCAGCAGCCCGGGGACACCTGGGAACTATGGCTACACCTTC
NA TRBJ2-3 NA TRBV7-7 CASSSTGGHTDTQYF TGTGCTAGCAGCTCAACGGGGGGCCACACAGATACGCAGTATTTT
few TRBJ1-1 NA TRBV10-3 CAISEGSSMNTEAFF TGTGCCATCAGTGAAGGTAGCTCAATGAACACTGAAGCTTTCTTT
few TRBJ1-6 NA TRBV5-6 CASSLVPQGNSPLHF TGTGCCAGCAGCTTGGTCCCCCAGGGAAATTCACCCCTCCACTTT
NA TRBJ1-5 NA TRBV19 CASSIQNPRGTQPQHF TGTGCCAGTAGTATCCAAAACCCCAGGGGTACTCAGCCCCAGCATTTT
NA TRBJ1-5 NA TRBV28 CASSLGSGLNQPQHF TGTGCCAGCAGTTTAGGTTCAGGGCTCAATCAGCCCCAGCATTTT
NA TRBJ2-5 TRBD2 TRBV4-3 CASSQDLPGGRGETQYF TGCGCCAGCAGCCAAGATCTCCCGGGGGGGCGGGGAGAGACCCAGTACTTC
NA TRBJ2-1 NA TRBV19 CASSAPNRVRSYNEQFF TGTGCCAGTAGTGCTCCAAACAGGGTAAGGTCCTACAATGAGCAGTTCTTC
NA TRBJ1-1 NA TRBV6-5 CASSLDSLPNTEAFF TGTGCCAGCAGTCTGGACAGCTTACCAAACACTGAAGCTTTCTTT
NA TRBJ1-6 NA TRBV27 CASSLPGGGRGW TGTGCCAGCAGTTTGCCCGGGGGGGGCAGGGGCTGG
NA TRBJ1-1 NA TRBV11-2 CASSRGYTEAFF TGTGCCAGCAGCCGGGGATACACTGAAGCTTTCTTT
NA TRBJ1-2 NA TRBV3-1/TRBV3-2 CASSPRTSNYGYTF TGTGCCAGCAGCCCCAGGACATCTAACTATGGCTACACCTTC
few TRBJ2-7 NA TRBV6-6 CASSYSSSRDYEQYF TGTGCCAGCAGTTACTCGTCAAGCAGGGACTACGAGCAGTACTTC
NA TRBJ1-1 NA TRBV3-1/TRBV3-2 CASSHTGKSGSEAFF TGTGCCAGCAGCCATACAGGGAAATCGGGCTCTGAAGCTTTCTTT
NA TRBJ2-4 TRBD2 TRBV27 CASTQNSGGLAKNIQYF TGTGCCAGCACCCAGAATAGCGGGGGCCTAGCCAAAAACATTCAGTACTTC
few TRBJ2-1 TRBD2 TRBV27 CASRASGAGGAGKFF TGTGCCAGCAGGGCTAGTGGAGCGGGGGGCGCCGGGAAGTTCTTC
NA TRBJ2-6 NA TRBV19 CASSIVGGGPNVLTF TGTGCCAGTAGTATAGTAGGGGGTGGGCCCAACGTCCTGACTTTC
NA TRBJ1-6 TRBD1 TRBV27 CASSPGQGGSYNSPLHF TGTGCCAGCAGTCCAGGACAGGGGGGATCCTATAATTCACCCCTCCACTTT
NA TRBJ1-5 NA TRBV18 CASSPDRNQPQHF TGTGCCAGCTCACCCGACAGGAATCAGCCCCAGCATTTT
NA TRBJ2-1 TRBD2 TRBV27 CASSTGGTNNEQFF TGTGCCAGCAGTACGGGGGGGACTAACAATGAGCAGTTCTTC
NA TRBJ1-4 TRBD1 TRBV7-2 CASSSQGATNEKLFF TGTGCCAGCAGCTCACAGGGGGCAACTAATGAAAAACTGTTTTTT
NA TRBJ2-7 NA TRBV4-3 CASSQDLTDSYEQYF TGCGCCAGCAGCCAAGATCTAACGGACAGCTACGAGCAGTACTTC
NA TRBJ1-3 NA TRBV5-1 CASSLGRTLINTIYF TGCGCCAGCAGCTTGGGGAGGACGTTAATAAACACCATATATTTT
few TRBJ2-5 TRBD1 TRBV7-8 CASITLRDRGAPFEETQYF TGTGCCAGCATCACTCTCCGGGACAGGGGTGCCCCCTTTGAAGAGACCCAGTACTTC
few TRBJ1-5 NA TRBV2 CASSESGRNQPQHF TGTGCCAGCAGTGAATCTGGGCGCAATCAGCCCCAGCATTTT
NA TRBJ2-2 NA TRBV12-3/TRBV12-4 CASSQVAGELFF TGTGCCAGCAGCCAGGTTGCCGGGGAGCTGTTTTTT
NA TRBJ2-1 NA TRBV24-1 CATSDSTVFGYNEQFF TGTGCCACCAGTGATTCGACAGTATTCGGCTACAATGAGCAGTTCTTC
NA TRBJ1-6 NA TRBV5-1 CASSLSAISRGSPLHF TGCGCCAGCAGCTTGTCCGCGATCTCCAGGGGTTCACCCCTCCACTTT
NA TRBJ2-5 NA TRBV3-1/TRBV3-2 CASSQVGRSDQETQYF TGTGCCAGCAGCCAAGTAGGTAGGAGCGACCAAGAGACCCAGTACTTC
NA TRBJ2-2 TRBD1 TRBV5-4 CASSLGRDRVTGELFF TGTGCCAGCAGCTTGGGCCGGGACAGGGTTACCGGGGAGCTGTTTTTT
NA TRBJ2-5 NA TRBV7-2 CASSSQGGGLGETQYF TGTGCCAGCAGCTCTCAGGGGGGCGGTCTGGGCGAGACCCAGTACTTC
NA TRBJ1-1 NA TRBV10-3 CAISDLQGFTEAFF TGTGCCATCAGCGACTTACAGGGATTCACTGAAGCTTTCTTT
NA TRBJ1-5 NA TRBV7-2 CASSLALLSQTGQPQHF TGTGCCAGCAGCTTAGCACTACTCAGCCAGACAGGTCAGCCCCAGCATTTT
NA TRBJ1-5 TRBD1 TRBV6-2/TRBV6-3 CASSSYRDRGLQPQHF TGTGCCAGCAGTTCGTACCGGGACAGGGGACTTCAGCCCCAGCATTTT
NA TRBJ2-2 NA TRBV4-3 CASSQDFRNTGELFF TGCGCCAGCAGCCAAGATTTCCGGAACACCGGGGAGCTGTTTTTT
once TRBJ1-2 NA TRBV4-1 CASSQGLRALRGYGYTF TGCGCCAGCAGCCAAGGATTGAGGGCACTACGCGGCTATGGCTACACCTTC
NA TRBJ2-4 TRBD2 TRBV27 CASSSPGTSGGLNIQYF TGTGCCAGCAGTTCCCCCGGGACTAGCGGGGGGTTAAACATTCAGTACTTC
NA TRBJ2-5 TRBD1 TRBV19 CASSSQTGNQETQYF TGTGCCAGTAGTAGCCAGACAGGGAACCAAGAGACCCAGTACTTC
NA TRBJ2-4 TRBD2 TRBV19 CASNLGGGEGIQYF TGTGCCAGTAACCTTGGGGGAGGGGAAGGCATTCAGTACTTC
NA TRBJ1-1 NA TRBV6-5 CASSKLQNTEAFF TGTGCCAGCAGCAAGCTTCAGAACACTGAAGCTTTCTTT
NA TRBJ1-2 NA TRBV15 CATSRDSRDYGYTF TGTGCCACCAGCAGAGATTCCAGGGACTATGGCTACACCTTC
NA TRBJ1-1 NA TRBV20-1 CSARGGFKAFF TGCAGTGCTAGGGGGGGTTTCAAAGCTTTCTTT
NA TRBJ2-3 TRBD2 TRBV15 CATSSRLAGGGDTQYF TGTGCCACCAGCAGCCGACTAGCGGGGGGAGGGGATACGCAGTATTTT
NA TRBJ1-4 TRBD1 TRBV19 CASSYTAGQDEKLFF TGTGCCAGTAGCTACACGGCAGGACAGGATGAAAAACTGTTTTTT